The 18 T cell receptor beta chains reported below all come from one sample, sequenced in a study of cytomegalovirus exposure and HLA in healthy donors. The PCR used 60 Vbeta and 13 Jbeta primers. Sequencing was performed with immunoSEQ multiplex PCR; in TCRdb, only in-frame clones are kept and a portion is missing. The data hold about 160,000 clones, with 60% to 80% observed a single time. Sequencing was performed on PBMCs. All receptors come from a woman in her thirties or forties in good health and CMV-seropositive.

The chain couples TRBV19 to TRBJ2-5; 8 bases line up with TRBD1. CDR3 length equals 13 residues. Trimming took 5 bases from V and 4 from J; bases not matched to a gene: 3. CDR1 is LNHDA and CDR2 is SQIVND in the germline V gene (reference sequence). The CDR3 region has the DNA TGTGCCAGTAGTGACAGGGGCCTAGAGACCCAGTACTTC. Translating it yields CASSDRGLETQYF.

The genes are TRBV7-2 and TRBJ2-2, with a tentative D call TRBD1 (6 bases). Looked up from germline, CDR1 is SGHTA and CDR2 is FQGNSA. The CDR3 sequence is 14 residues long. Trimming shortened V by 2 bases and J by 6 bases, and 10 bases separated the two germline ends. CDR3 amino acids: CASSLKQGAGELFF. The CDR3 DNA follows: TGTGCCAGCAGCTTAAAACAGGGCGCCGGGGAGCTGTTTTTT. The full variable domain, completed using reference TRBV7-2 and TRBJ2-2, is GAGVSQSPSNKVTEKGKDVELRCDPISGHTALYWYRQSLGQGLEFLIYFQGNSAPDKSGLPSDRFSAERTGGSVSTLTIQRTQQEDSAVYLCASSLKQGAGELFFGEGSRLTVL.

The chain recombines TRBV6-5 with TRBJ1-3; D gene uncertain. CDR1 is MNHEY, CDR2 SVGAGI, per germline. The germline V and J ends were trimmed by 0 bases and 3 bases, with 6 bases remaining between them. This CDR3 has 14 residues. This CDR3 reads CASSYSAGGNTIYF. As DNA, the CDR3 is TGTGCCAGCAGTTACTCGGCAGGTGGAAACACCATATATTTT.

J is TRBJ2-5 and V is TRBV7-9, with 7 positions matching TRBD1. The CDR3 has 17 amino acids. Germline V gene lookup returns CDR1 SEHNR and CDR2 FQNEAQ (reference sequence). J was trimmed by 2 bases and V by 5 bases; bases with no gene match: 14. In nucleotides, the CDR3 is TGTGCCAGCAGCCACATAAGCGACAGGGACAGACAAGAGACCCAGTACTTC. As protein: CASSHISDRDRQETQYF. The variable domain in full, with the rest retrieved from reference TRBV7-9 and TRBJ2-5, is DTGVSQNPRHKITKRGQNVTFRCDPISEHNRLYWYRQTLGQGPEFLTYFQNEAQLEKSRLLSDRFSAERPKGSFSTLEIQRTEQGDSAMYLCASSHISDRDRQETQYFGPGTRLLVL.

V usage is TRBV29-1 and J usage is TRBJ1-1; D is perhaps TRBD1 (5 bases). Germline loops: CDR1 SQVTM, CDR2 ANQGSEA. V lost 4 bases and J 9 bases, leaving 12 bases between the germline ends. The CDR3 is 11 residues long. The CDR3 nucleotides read TGCAGCGTTGGGTCGGTGGACAAAGCTTTCTTT. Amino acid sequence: CSVGSVDKAFF.

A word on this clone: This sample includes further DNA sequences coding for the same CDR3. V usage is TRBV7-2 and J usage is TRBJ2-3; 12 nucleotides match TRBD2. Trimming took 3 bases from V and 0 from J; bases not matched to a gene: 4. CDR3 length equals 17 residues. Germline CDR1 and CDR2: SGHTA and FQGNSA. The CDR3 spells CASSLELAGGSTDTQYF. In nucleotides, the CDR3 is TGTGCCAGCAGCTTGGAACTAGCGGGGGGAAGCACAGATACGCAGTATTTT.

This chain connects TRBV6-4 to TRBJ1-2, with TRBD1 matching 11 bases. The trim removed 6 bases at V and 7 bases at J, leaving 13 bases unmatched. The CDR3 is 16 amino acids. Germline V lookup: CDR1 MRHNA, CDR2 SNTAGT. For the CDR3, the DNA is TGTGCCAGCAGCACCGGGACAGGGGGTACGGCGCGTGGCTACACCTTC. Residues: CASSTGTGGTARGYTF.

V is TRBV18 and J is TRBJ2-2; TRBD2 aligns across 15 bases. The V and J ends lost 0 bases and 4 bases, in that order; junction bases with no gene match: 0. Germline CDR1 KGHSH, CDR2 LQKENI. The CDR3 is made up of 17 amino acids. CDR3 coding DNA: TGTGCCAGCTCACCACCGGGACTAGCGGGAGGCACCGGGGAGCTGTTTTTT. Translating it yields CASSPPGLAGGTGELFF.

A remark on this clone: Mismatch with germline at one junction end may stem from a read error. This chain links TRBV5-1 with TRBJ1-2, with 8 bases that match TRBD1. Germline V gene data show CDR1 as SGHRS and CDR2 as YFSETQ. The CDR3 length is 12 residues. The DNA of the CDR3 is TGCGCCAGCACCTTGGACAGGGAGGGCTACACCTTC. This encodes CASTLDREGYTF.

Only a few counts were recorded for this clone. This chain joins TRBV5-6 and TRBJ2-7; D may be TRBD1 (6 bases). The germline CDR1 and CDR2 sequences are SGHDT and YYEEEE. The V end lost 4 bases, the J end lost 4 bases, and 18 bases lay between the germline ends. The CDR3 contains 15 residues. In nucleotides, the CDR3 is TGTGCCAGCAGCCCCATGGAACAGGGTTGGTACGAGCAGTACTTC. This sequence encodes CASSPMEQGWYEQYF.

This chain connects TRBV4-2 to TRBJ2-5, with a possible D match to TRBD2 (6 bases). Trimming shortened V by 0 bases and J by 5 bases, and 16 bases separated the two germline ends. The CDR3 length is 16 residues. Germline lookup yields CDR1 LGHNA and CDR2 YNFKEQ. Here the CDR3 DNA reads TGTGCCAGCAGCCAAGAGGGGACTCAGCCCCGGGAGACCCAGTACTTC. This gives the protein CASSQEGTQPRETQYF.

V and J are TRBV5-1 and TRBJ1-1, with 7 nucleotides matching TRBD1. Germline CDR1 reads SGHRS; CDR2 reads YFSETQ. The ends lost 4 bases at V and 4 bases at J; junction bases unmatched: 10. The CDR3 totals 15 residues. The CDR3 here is CASSPLVPGGTEAFF. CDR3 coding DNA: TGCGCCAGCAGCCCCCTTGTCCCAGGGGGCACTGAAGCTTTCTTT.

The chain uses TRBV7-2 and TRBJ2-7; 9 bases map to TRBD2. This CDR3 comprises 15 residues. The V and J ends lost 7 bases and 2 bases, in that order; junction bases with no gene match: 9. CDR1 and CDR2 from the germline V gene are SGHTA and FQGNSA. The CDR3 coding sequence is TGTGCCAGCACCCTCTTAGGGACTAGCCCCTACGAGCAGTACTTC. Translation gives CASTLLGTSPYEQYF.

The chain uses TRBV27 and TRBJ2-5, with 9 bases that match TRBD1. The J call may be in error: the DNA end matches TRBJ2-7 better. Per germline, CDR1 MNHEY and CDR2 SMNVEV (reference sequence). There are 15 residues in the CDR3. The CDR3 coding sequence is TGTGCCAGCAGACACAGGGGGCCCACCCCCTACGAGCAGTACTTC. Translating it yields CASRHRGPTPYEQYF.

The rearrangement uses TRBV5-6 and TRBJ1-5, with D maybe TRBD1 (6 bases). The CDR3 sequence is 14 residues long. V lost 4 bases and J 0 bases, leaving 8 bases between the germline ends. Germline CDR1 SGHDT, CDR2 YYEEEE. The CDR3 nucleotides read TGTGCCAGCAGCGGACAGAATAGCAATCAGCCCCAGCATTTT. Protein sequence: CASSGQNSNQPQHF.

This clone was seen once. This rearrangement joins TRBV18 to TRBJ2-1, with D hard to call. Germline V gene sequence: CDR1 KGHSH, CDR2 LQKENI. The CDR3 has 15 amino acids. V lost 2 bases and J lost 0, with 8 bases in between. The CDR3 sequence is CASSPWASSYNEQFF. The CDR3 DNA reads TGTGCCAGCTCACCATGGGCGAGCTCCTACAATGAGCAGTTCTTC.

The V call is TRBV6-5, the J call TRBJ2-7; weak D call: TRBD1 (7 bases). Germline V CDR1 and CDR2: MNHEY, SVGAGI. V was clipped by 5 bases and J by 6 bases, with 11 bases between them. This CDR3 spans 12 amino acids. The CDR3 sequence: CASSPQGGEQYF. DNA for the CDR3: TGTGCCAGCAGTCCTCAGGGGGGCGAGCAGTACTTC.

This chain's CDR3 is CASSWEVGRVGNQPQHF. CDR3 DNA: TGTGCCAGCAGCTGGGAGGTCGGGCGGGTCGGCAATCAGCCCCAGCATTTT. This sequence joins TRBV5-8 and TRBJ1-5; D is undetermined. The CDR3 covers 17 residues. CDR1 is SGHTS and CDR2 is YDEGEE in the germline V gene. Deletions cut 3 bases from V and 2 bases from J, with 18 bases between. The full variable domain, rest sourced from reference TRBV5-8 and TRBJ1-5, is EAGVTQSPTHLIKTRGQQATLRCSPISGHTSVYWYQQALGLGLQFLLWYDEGEERNRGNFPPRFSGRQFPNYSSELNVNALELEDSALYLCASSWEVGRVGNQPQHFGDGTRLSIL.